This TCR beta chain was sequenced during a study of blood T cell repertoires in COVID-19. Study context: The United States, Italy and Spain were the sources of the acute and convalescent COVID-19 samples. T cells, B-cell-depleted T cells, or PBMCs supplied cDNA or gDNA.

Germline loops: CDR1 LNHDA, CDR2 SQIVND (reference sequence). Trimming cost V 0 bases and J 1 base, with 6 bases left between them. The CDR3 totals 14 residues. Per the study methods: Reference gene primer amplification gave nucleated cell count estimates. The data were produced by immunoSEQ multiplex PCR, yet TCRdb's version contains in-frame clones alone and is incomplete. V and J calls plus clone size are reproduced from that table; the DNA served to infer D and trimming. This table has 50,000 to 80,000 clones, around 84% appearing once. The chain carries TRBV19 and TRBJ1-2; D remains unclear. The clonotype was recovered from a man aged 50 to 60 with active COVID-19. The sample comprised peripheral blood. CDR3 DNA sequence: TGTGCCAGTAGTATAGATGTCCGTAACTATGGCTACACCTTC. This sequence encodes CASSIDVRNYGYTF.